A selection of T cell receptor beta chains follows, all from one sample in a study of identifying expanded T cells in peripheral blood. The data were produced by immunoSEQ multiplex PCR, yet TCRdb's version contains in-frame clones alone and is incomplete. The sample has more than 70,000 clones; approximately 86% are singletons. The sequencing sample was made of blood. The origin of the receptors is a person between 18 and 69 years old in good health. CDR3s include the opening cysteine and the closing phenylalanine or tryptophan. Each record gives: D gene, V gene, clone size, J gene, CDR3 protein, CDR3 DNA. The D gene is left open where the match is weak. The size entry is marked missing in some rows and otherwise reads once, few, many or a size class.

TRBD1	TRBV5-4	-	TRBJ1-1	CASSLAYRGRENTEAFF	TGTGCCAGCAGCTTGGCCTACAGGGGGCGTGAGAACACTGAAGCTTTCTTT
-	TRBV19	-	TRBJ1-5	CASSIPDRRGGIYQPQHF	TGTGCCAGTAGTATACCGGACCGCAGGGGCGGAATCTATCAGCCCCAGCATTTT
-	TRBV7-2	-	TRBJ2-5	CASSQRRGGETQYF	TGTGCCAGCAGCCAGCGGAGGGGAGGAGAGACCCAGTACTTC
TRBD1	TRBV11-3	-	TRBJ2-7	CASSPRTGYSYEQYF	TGTGCCAGCAGCCCTCGGACAGGGTACTCCTACGAGCAGTACTTC
-	TRBV30	-	TRBJ2-5	CAWGAGATQYF	TGTGCCTGGGGGGCCGGGGCGACCCAGTACTTC
-	TRBV6-6	-	TRBJ2-7	CASSRPQHSYEQYF	TGTGCCAGCTCCCGCCCGCAGCACTCCTACGAGCAGTACTTC
-	TRBV7-9	few	TRBJ2-1	CASSSSHQGRFF	TGTGCCAGCAGCTCCTCACATCAGGGAAGGTTCTTC
-	TRBV7-9	-	TRBJ2-7	CASSFLGLYEQYF	TGTGCCAGCAGCTTTCTGGGATTATACGAGCAGTACTTC
-	TRBV2	-	TRBJ1-2	CASREDGSYGYTF	TGTGCCAGCAGAGAAGACGGGTCGTATGGCTACACCTTC
-	TRBV6-6	-	TRBJ1-1	CASSYSMGASSTEAFF	TGTGCCAGCAGTTACTCGATGGGGGCTTCTAGCACTGAAGCTTTCTTT
-	TRBV4-3	-	TRBJ1-4	CASSRGDQAHLNEKLFF	TGCGCCAGCAGCCGAGGTGATCAGGCCCATCTAAATGAAAAACTGTTTTTT
-	TRBV30	-	TRBJ1-1	CAWSLWTEAFF	TGTGCCTGGAGTTTATGGACTGAAGCTTTCTTT
-	TRBV4-3	-	TRBJ2-3	CASSQEGRKEYTDTQYF	TGCGCCAGCAGCCAAGAGGGGAGGAAAGAATACACAGATACGCAGTATTTT
-	TRBV4-1	few	TRBJ1-1	CASSQGDSHEAFF	TGCGCCAGCAGCCAGGGTGACAGCCATGAAGCTTTCTTT
-	TRBV27	-	TRBJ1-4	CASSFGGTNEKLFF	TGTGCCAGCAGTTTCGGAGGCACTAATGAAAAACTGTTTTTT
TRBD1	TRBV30	-	TRBJ1-2	CAWSPGTGDGYTF	TGTGCCTGGAGTCCCGGGACAGGGGATGGCTACACCTTC
TRBD1	TRBV5-1	-	TRBJ1-4	CASSADGTGREKLFF	TGCGCCAGCAGCGCGGATGGGACAGGGCGTGAAAAACTGTTTTTT
-	TRBV6-6	-	TRBJ2-7	CASSQPVVRSYEQYF	TGTGCCAGCAGTCAGCCCGTTGTTCGCTCCTACGAGCAGTACTTC
-	TRBV7-9	-	TRBJ1-5	CASSLTGNQPQHF	TGTGCCAGCAGCTTAACAGGGAATCAGCCCCAGCATTTT
-	TRBV2	few	TRBJ1-1	CASSEAIFTEAFF	TGTGCCAGCAGTGAAGCGATATTCACTGAAGCTTTCTTT
-	TRBV21-1	-	TRBJ1-2	CASSNRLDRLYGYTF	TGTGCCAGCAGCAATCGCCTAGACAGACTCTATGGCTACACCTTC
-	TRBV2	-	TRBJ1-2	CASSEGLRAGNGYTF	TGTGCCAGCAGTGAAGGGTTGCGTGCAGGGAATGGCTACACCTTC
TRBD1	TRBV5-4	-	TRBJ2-7	CASSLAGTGGHEQYF	TGTGCCAGCAGCTTGGCGGGGACAGGGGGCCACGAGCAGTACTTC
TRBD1	TRBV12-5	-	TRBJ1-2	CASGFALQTGMTNGYTF	TGTGCTAGTGGTTTCGCCCTCCAGACAGGGATGACGAATGGCTACACCTTC
-	TRBV6-5	-	TRBJ1-1	CASSWKRNTEAFF	TGTGCCAGCAGTTGGAAGAGAAACACTGAAGCTTTCTTT
-	TRBV5-1	-	TRBJ1-1	CASSFELLTEAFF	TGCGCCAGCAGCTTTGAATTACTCACTGAAGCTTTCTTT